Shown below are 23 T cell receptor beta chains from a single sample sequenced in a study of T cells in Graves' hyperthyroidism and ophthalmopathy. From RNA transcripts, TCR beta CDR3 regions were amplified. HTBI primers were used for first-round RT-PCR of the TCR CDR3. TCRdb itself ran the multiplex PCR reads through MiXCR, one entry per CDR3 protein. The profile shows some 380,000 distinct CDR3 sequences, approximately 13% of them singletons. The specimen was blood. The receptor source for this set is a man under 40 with Graves' hyperthyroidism that later progressed to Graves' ophthalmopathy.

Only a few counts were recorded for this clonotype. This chain connects TRBV18 to TRBJ2-3; TRBD1 aligns across 7 bases. Losses at the gene ends were 6 bases for V and 2 bases for J; bases not matched to a gene: 11. CDR3 length equals 16 residues. Germline CDR1 reads KGHSH; CDR2 reads LQKENI. The CDR3 region is CASSPTGTEFTDTQYF. In DNA, the CDR3 is TGTGCCAGCTCGCCGACAGGGACGGAGTTCACAGATACGCAGTATTTT.

This clonotype was seen repeatedly, ten times or more. The chain is built from TRBV24-1 and TRBJ1-2, with a possible D match to TRBD1 (6 bases). V was shortened by 5 bases and J by 4 bases, with 13 bases between the two germline ends. CDR3 length: 14 residues. CDR1 and CDR2 (germline): KGHDR, SFDVKD. The CDR3 protein is CATSGGGKFYGYTF. The CDR3 DNA follows: TGTGCCACCAGTGGTGGGGGCAAATTCTATGGCTACACCTTC.

The V and J genes are TRBV6-2 or TRBV6-3 and TRBJ2-1; D gene unclear. Trimming removed 2 bases at V and 5 bases at J, with 7 bases between. CDR1 and CDR2 (germline): MNHEY, SVGEGT. The CDR3 totals 13 residues. CDR3 nucleotides: TGTGCCAGCAGTTACCGCCTCCACAATGAGCAGTTCTTC. This codes for CASSYRLHNEQFF.

At least ten counts were recorded for this clonotype. The rearrangement uses TRBV12-3 or TRBV12-4 and TRBJ2-3; the D is unclear. The CDR3 length is 11 residues. V dropped 8 bases and J dropped 3 bases, with 6 bases sitting between them. For the CDR3, the DNA is TGTGCCAGCGGCACAACAGATACGCAGTATTTT. It is translated as CASGTTDTQYF.

V and J are TRBV5-1 and TRBJ2-1, with 12 bases that match TRBD1. The germline gives CDR1 SGHRS, CDR2 YFSETQ. The trim removed 4 bases at V and 7 bases at J, leaving 9 bases unmatched. CDR3 length: 16 amino acids. CDR3 loop: CASSHSGTGGLNEQFF. As DNA, the CDR3 is TGCGCCAGCAGCCATTCCGGGACAGGGGGCTTAAATGAGCAGTTCTTC.

This clonotype was found many times. The chain recombines TRBV12-3 or TRBV12-4 with TRBJ1-5, with no clear D. The CDR3 length is 13 residues. V shed 2 bases and J shed 6 bases, with 8 bases lying between them. CDR3 DNA: TGTGCCAGCAGTTTATTGGGAAGTCAGCCCCAGCATTTT. This translates into CASSLLGSQPQHF.

This clonotype was recorded at least ten times. The chain couples TRBV5-6 to TRBJ2-7; 8 bases agree with TRBD1. The CDR3 contains 13 residues. Trimming removed 4 bases from V and 4 bases from J; junction bases left unmatched: 4. Germline CDR1 reads SGHDT; CDR2 reads YYEEEE. Here the CDR3 DNA reads TGTGCCAGCAGCCTATGGACAGGGTACGAGCAGTACTTC. It encodes CASSLWTGYEQYF.

The chain has TRBV18 and TRBJ1-4, with 8 bases that match TRBD1. The germline gives CDR1 KGHSH, CDR2 LQKENI. V lost 3 bases and J lost 5; bases outside the gene matches: 5. The CDR3 sequence is 15 residues long. The chain's CDR3 is CASSPATGVNEKLFF. CDR3 nucleotide sequence: TGTGCCAGCTCACCTGCGACAGGGGTGAATGAAAAACTGTTTTTT.

This clonotype was found many times. This chain links TRBV28 with TRBJ1-5, with 10 bases fitting TRBD1. This CDR3 has 18 residues. J gave up 3 bases and V 10 bases, and 18 bases lay outside the gene matches. Germline-derived CDR1 and CDR2 are MDHEN and SYDVKM. CDR3 bases: TGTGCCACCTCTTTACCGGGACAGGGGATCTGGTTCAATCAGCCCCAGCATTTT. The encoded protein is CATSLPGQGIWFNQPQHF.

This clonotype was observed a few times. This sequence joins TRBV19 and TRBJ2-1; 9 bases map to TRBD2. V trimming: 0 bases; J trimming: 3 bases; junction bases outside the gene matches: 6. Germline CDR1 is LNHDA and CDR2 is SQIVND (reference sequence). The CDR3 loop spans 17 amino acids. The CDR3 is CASSIEDQAGGYNEQFF. DNA of the CDR3: TGTGCCAGTAGTATAGAAGATCAAGCGGGGGGCTACAATGAGCAGTTCTTC.

This clonotype appeared many times. This chain connects TRBV7-6 to TRBJ2-3; the match to TRBD2 covers 13 bases. Trimming removed 5 bases from V and 6 bases from J; junction bases left unmatched: 8. This CDR3 is 16 amino acids long. Germline V gene sequence: CDR1 SGHVS, CDR2 FNYEAQ. The CDR3 sequence is CASSITSGGAGDTQYF. CDR3 in DNA: TGTGCCAGCAGCATTACTAGCGGGGGGGCCGGGGATACGCAGTATTTT.

This clonotype was seen a few times. Just one base apart from a much larger clone, this may be a read error. This rearrangement joins TRBV20-1 to TRBJ2-7; D unresolved. Between the trimmed V and J ends, which lost 3 bases and 5 bases, there was a span of 17 bases. The CDR3 length is 14 residues. Germline-derived CDR1 and CDR2 are DFQATT and SNEGSKA (reference sequence). CDR3 in DNA: TGCAGTGCTAGTATGGCCCAGGAGATGGACGAGCAGTACTTC. It yields the protein CSASMAQEMDEQYF.

This chain connects TRBV6-1 to TRBJ2-3; 13 nucleotides align to TRBD2. The CDR3 length is 17 residues. J gave up 1 base and V 5 bases, and 6 bases lay outside the gene matches. The V gene's germline CDR1 is MNHNS and CDR2 SASEGT. CDR3 protein: CASSKLAGGPGTDTQYF. Written as DNA, the CDR3 is TGTGCCAGCAGTAAACTAGCGGGGGGGCCGGGCACAGATACGCAGTATTTT.

This chain uses TRBV12-3 or TRBV12-4 with TRBJ1-5; 7 bases agree with TRBD1. The ends lost 5 bases at V and 6 bases at J; junction bases unmatched: 4. The CDR3 sequence is 13 residues long. The CDR3 sequence is CASSPTGPQPQHF. The CDR3 nucleotides are TGTGCCAGCAGTCCGACAGGGCCTCAGCCCCAGCATTTT.

The V and J genes are TRBV4-1 and TRBJ2-5; no reliable D call. Trimming took off 2 bases at V and 4 bases at J, with 8 bases between the two ends. The CDR3 runs 13 residues. Germline V lookup: CDR1 MGHRA, CDR2 YSYEKL. CDR3 region: CASSQTLGETQYF. For the CDR3, the DNA is TGCGCCAGCAGCCAAACGTTGGGAGAGACCCAGTACTTC.

This clonotype was recorded at least ten times. This sequence joins TRBV7-2 and TRBJ2-5; 12 positions match TRBD2. Trimming cost V 5 bases and J 6 bases; bases outside gene matches: 7. Germline CDR1 reads SGHTA; CDR2 reads FQGNSA. The CDR3 covers 15 residues. The CDR3 DNA follows: TGTGCCAGCAGCCCACCTAGCGGGGGGGCTAAGACCCAGTACTTC. It encodes CASSPPSGGAKTQYF.

The V call is TRBV28, the J call TRBJ1-4; D possibly corresponds to TRBD1 (6 bases). CDR1 and CDR2 from the germline V gene are MDHEN and SYDVKM. Trimming pared 6 bases from V and 6 bases from J, leaving 17 bases between. This CDR3 region has 15 residues. The DNA of the CDR3 is TGTGCCAGCAGATCATTGACAGGAGGGGATGAAAAACTGTTTTTT. This codes for CASRSLTGGDEKLFF.

This clonotype was detected ten times or more. This chain links TRBV27 with TRBJ2-1, with D perhaps TRBD1 (6 bases). Trimming removed 3 bases from V and 7 bases from J, with 16 bases in between. The CDR3 consists of 15 residues. The germline V gene has CDR1 MNHEY and CDR2 SMNVEV (reference sequence). The CDR3 DNA reads as TGTGCCAGCAGTTTTAGGCAGGGGACGGGAAATGAGCAGTTCTTC. This codes for CASSFRQGTGNEQFF.

In its sample, this clonotype was seen a few times. The chain recombines TRBV12-3 or TRBV12-4 with TRBJ1-5, with D possibly being TRBD1 (5 bases). The germline V and J ends were trimmed by 8 bases and 4 bases, with 12 bases remaining between them. The CDR3 loop spans 13 amino acids. This CDR3 reads CASVGGANQPQHF. The CDR3 DNA is TGTGCCAGCGTGGGGGGTGCTAATCAGCCCCAGCATTTT.

This clonotype was detected a few times. The V and J genes are TRBV27 and TRBJ2-1, with no clear D. The ends were cut back, 1 base at V and 0 bases at J, with 4 bases in the middle. The CDR3 spans 14 residues. Germline V gene sequence: CDR1 MNHEY, CDR2 SMNVEV (reference sequence). CDR3 nucleotides: TGTGCCAGCAGTTTATATAGCTCCTACAATGAGCAGTTCTTC. This translates into CASSLYSSYNEQFF.

Points on this clonotype: A much larger clone lies one base from this, so it may be a read error. This sequence joins TRBV18 and TRBJ2-3; weak D call: TRBD1 (6 bases). The germline V gene has CDR1 KGHSH and CDR2 LQKENI. Between the trimmed V and J ends, which lost 6 bases and 2 bases, there was a span of 18 bases. The CDR3 contains 16 residues. The CDR3 nucleotides are TGTGCCAGCTCTCCCCCGGGACACGTCAACACAGATACGCAGTATTTT. It specifies CASSPPGHVNTDTQYF.

This chain connects TRBV6-1 to TRBJ1-2, with D possibly being TRBD1 (6 bases). The CDR3 sequence is 15 residues long. Trimming removed 6 bases from V and 4 bases from J, with 18 bases in between. Germline values: CDR1 MNHNS, CDR2 SASEGT. The chain's CDR3 is CASSREAGASYGYTF. In nucleotides, the CDR3 is TGTGCCAGCAGCAGGGAGGCAGGGGCCTCCTATGGCTACACCTTC.

Only a few counts were recorded for this clonotype. The rearrangement uses TRBV13 and TRBJ2-7, with D maybe TRBD1 (6 bases). The CDR3 has 17 amino acids. V gave up 1 base and J gave up 0 bases, with 16 bases separating them. The V gene's germline CDR1 is PRHDT and CDR2 FYEKMQ (reference sequence). The DNA for the CDR3 is TGTGCCAGCAGCTTAGTAGGATCGGACAGAAGCTCCTACGAGCAGTACTTC. Amino acids: CASSLVGSDRSSYEQYF.